This passage covers 3 T cell receptor beta chains from one sample sequenced in a study of shared clonotypes between healthy human individuals. Here immunoSEQ multiplex PCR was the method, and the copy in TCRdb shows in-frame clones only, minus some. The data show some 2.1 million clones, 90% to 95% seen once. Sample: naive CD4+ T cells sorted from blood. Subset reported: CD45RA+ positively selected. These receptor sequences come from a man between 18 and 35 years old in good health.

The chain couples TRBV11-3 to TRBJ2-2; D not certain. CDR1 and CDR2 (germline): SGHNT, YENEEA. CDR3 size: 13 residues. The V end lost 4 bases, the J end lost 6 bases, and 9 bases lay between the germline ends. The DNA of the CDR3 is TGTGCCAGCAGCTCCCAGACCCCCGGGGAGCTGTTTTTT. Translating it yields CASSSQTPGELFF.

The genes are TRBV6-6 and TRBJ2-5; TRBD2 agrees at 10 bases. CDR1 is MNHNY and CDR2 is SVGAGI in the germline V gene (reference sequence). The junction had 4 bases not matched to a gene; V was cut back by 4 bases and J by 5 bases. CDR3 length: 14 amino acids. The CDR3 DNA reads TGTGCCAGCAGTTTAGCGGGGGGTTCCGAGACCCAGTACTTC. It specifies CASSLAGGSETQYF.

CDR3 in DNA: TGTGCCAGCAGTTTCCCCCCAAGACAGGCCATAATGAATCAGCCCCAGCATTTT. Its protein product is CASSFPPRQAIMNQPQHF. The chain joins TRBV28 to TRBJ1-5; perhaps TRBD1 as D (6 bases). In germline, CDR1 is MDHEN, CDR2 SYDVKM. The CDR3 contains 18 residues. V shed 3 bases and J shed 4 bases, with 22 bases lying between them.